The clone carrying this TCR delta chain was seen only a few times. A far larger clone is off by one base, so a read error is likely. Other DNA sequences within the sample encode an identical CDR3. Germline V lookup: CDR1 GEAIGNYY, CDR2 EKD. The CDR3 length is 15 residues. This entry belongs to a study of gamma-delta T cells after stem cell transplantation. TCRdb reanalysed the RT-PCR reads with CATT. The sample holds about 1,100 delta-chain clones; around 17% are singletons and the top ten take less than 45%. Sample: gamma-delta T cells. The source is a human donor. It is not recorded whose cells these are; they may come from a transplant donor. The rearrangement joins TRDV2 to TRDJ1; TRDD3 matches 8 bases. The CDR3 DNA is TGCGCCTGTGACTCGGTGGGGGATTCCACCGATAAACTCATCTTT. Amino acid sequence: CACDSVGDSTDKLIF.